One and the same sample provided the 15 T cell receptor beta chains below, sequenced in a study of cytomegalovirus exposure and HLA in healthy donors. Assay used: immunoSEQ multiplex PCR; TCRdb lists only in-frame clones, some missing. Of approximately 80,000 clones in the sample, approximately 93% were seen once. Material: PBMCs. The origin of the receptors is a woman in her 30s in good health and CMV-seronegative.

The chain uses TRBV6-5 and TRBJ2-7, with D possibly TRBD2 on 6 matching bases. Trimming removed 6 bases from V and 7 bases from J, with 16 bases in between. Germline V CDR1 and CDR2: MNHEY, SVGAGI. The CDR3 covers 13 residues. The CDR3 bases are TGTGCCAGCAGATCCCGGGACGGGGGAGAGCAGTACTTC. Its translation is CASRSRDGGEQYF.

The rearrangement joins TRBV6-1 to TRBJ1-2; possible D gene TRBD1, 6 bases. The CDR3 covers 14 residues. Germline V gene lookup returns CDR1 MNHNS and CDR2 SASEGT. The V end lost 2 bases, the J end lost 0 bases, and 7 bases lay between the germline ends. CDR3: CASSEHRANYGYTF. CDR3 sequence (DNA): TGTGCCAGCAGTGAACACAGGGCTAACTATGGCTACACCTTC.

V and J are TRBV28 and TRBJ1-5; D is uncertain. Germline values: CDR1 MDHEN, CDR2 SYDVKM. V was shortened by 3 bases and J by 3 bases, with 6 bases between the two germline ends. This CDR3 has 13 amino acids. CDR3 amino acids: CASSLTFNQPQHF. In DNA form, the CDR3 reads TGTGCCAGCAGTTTGACTTTCAATCAGCCCCAGCATTTT.

The V gene is TRBV6-1, the J gene TRBJ2-7; D might be TRBD1 (5 bases). This CDR3 comprises 13 residues. The germline V and J ends were trimmed by 2 bases and 5 bases, with 10 bases remaining between them. CDR1 is MNHNS and CDR2 is SASEGT in the germline V gene. CDR3: CASSEQGSHEQYF. The CDR3, as DNA: TGTGCCAGCAGTGAACAGGGTTCCCACGAGCAGTACTTC.

V and J are TRBV6-1 and TRBJ1-2, with TRBD1 matching over 9 bases. J was trimmed by 7 bases and V by 6 bases; bases with no gene match: 6. Germline V gene lookup returns CDR1 MNHNS and CDR2 SASEGT. The CDR3 covers 13 residues. The CDR3 sequence is CASRGTGRSGYTF. CDR3 in DNA: TGTGCCAGCAGGGGGACAGGGCGGAGTGGCTACACCTTC.

The V gene is TRBV7-3, the J gene TRBJ1-1; 7 bases agree with TRBD1. CDR1 SGHTA and CDR2 FQGTGA come from the germline V gene. The CDR3 has 14 residues. V shed 5 bases, J shed 1 base, and the junction held 4 bases outside the gene matches. DNA for the CDR3: TGTGCCAGCAGCGCAGGGGGGCCGAACACTGAAGCTTTCTTT. Translation gives CASSAGGPNTEAFF.

The table lists this clone with a count of one. The J gene is TRBJ2-2, the V gene TRBV5-4; D might be TRBD2 (5 bases). V was shortened by 7 bases and J by 6 bases, with 22 bases between the two germline ends. Germline-derived CDR1 and CDR2 are SGHNT and YYREEE (reference sequence). This CDR3 contains 16 residues. The CDR3 nucleotides are TGTGCCAGCGTTCAAAGGTTGGGCGAGGGAGCCGGGGAGCTGTTTTTT. As protein: CASVQRLGEGAGELFF.

V usage is TRBV7-2 and J usage is TRBJ2-1, with D maybe TRBD1 (5 bases). The CDR3 is made up of 13 amino acids. CDR1 is SGHTA and CDR2 is FQGNSA in the germline V gene. Trimming left V 3 bases short and J 4 bases short, with 7 bases between. CDR3: CASSLTAYNEQFF. CDR3 sequence (DNA): TGTGCCAGCAGCTTGACAGCTTACAATGAGCAGTTCTTC.

This clone showed up just a few times. The rearrangement uses TRBV7-2 and TRBJ2-7, with a tentative D call TRBD2 (7 bases). The ends were cut back, 4 bases at V and 5 bases at J, with 21 bases in the middle. The germline gives CDR1 SGHTA, CDR2 FQGNSA. The CDR3 sequence is 16 residues long. In DNA, the CDR3 is TGTGCCAGCAGCTATCGGTTTCGGGCGGGGGCGCACGAGCAGTACTTC. The encoded protein is CASSYRFRAGAHEQYF. Full variable domain (missing parts from reference TRBV7-2 and TRBJ2-7): GAGVSQSPSNKVTEKGKDVELRCDPISGHTALYWYRQSLGQGLEFLIYFQGNSAPDKSGLPSDRFSAERTGGSVSTLTIQRTQQEDSAVYLCASSYRFRAGAHEQYFGPGTRLTVT.

J is TRBJ2-3 and V is TRBV30; 9 bases agree with TRBD2. The germline V gene has CDR1 GTSNPN and CDR2 SVGIG (reference sequence). This CDR3 has 13 amino acids. The V and J ends lost 4 bases and 7 bases, in that order; junction bases with no gene match: 6. CDR3 DNA sequence: TGTGCCTGGAATAGCGGGAGTGGAAATACGCAGTATTTT. Translation: CAWNSGSGNTQYF.

The chain joins TRBV11-1 to TRBJ2-1; D may be TRBD1 (5 bases). The CDR3 is 15 amino acids. Germline V CDR1 and CDR2: SGHAT, FQDESV (reference sequence). Trimming took off 1 base at V and 3 bases at J, with 10 bases between the two ends. In DNA, the CDR3 is TGTGCCAGCAGCTTAGGCGAAGGGGACTACAATGAGCAGTTCTTC. Protein product: CASSLGEGDYNEQFF.

The chain uses TRBV7-9 and TRBJ1-1; TRBD1 matches 10 bases. The V and J ends lost 5 bases and 4 bases, in that order; junction bases with no gene match: 4. The CDR3 has 14 residues. Germline values: CDR1 SEHNR, CDR2 FQNEAQ (reference sequence). CDR3 sequence (DNA): TGTGCCAGCAGCCTGGGACAGGGGTCCACTGAAGCTTTCTTT. It codes for CASSLGQGSTEAFF.

The chain employs TRBV28 and TRBJ2-7, with unresolved D. CDR3 length equals 15 residues. Germline V lookup: CDR1 MDHEN, CDR2 SYDVKM. V was cut by 3 bases and J by 0 bases, with 12 bases left in between. This CDR3 is CASSFPSPGSYEQYF. The CDR3 coding sequence is TGTGCCAGCAGTTTCCCCTCGCCGGGCTCCTACGAGCAGTACTTC.

The gene calls are TRBV7-3 and TRBJ1-4, with TRBD1 identical over 8 bases. Losses at the gene ends were 5 bases for V and 7 bases for J; bases not matched to a gene: 3. Germline-derived CDR1 and CDR2 are SGHTA and FQGTGA. This CDR3 region has 13 residues. As DNA, the CDR3 is TGTGCCAGCAGCCTAGGGACAGGTGAAAAACTGTTTTTT. This codes for CASSLGTGEKLFF.

V usage is TRBV7-8 and J usage is TRBJ2-3, with 9 bases lining up with TRBD1. V was clipped by 5 bases and J by 4 bases; unmatched bases: 7. The length of the CDR3 is 15 residues. Germline CDR1 is SGHVS and CDR2 is FQNEAQ. CDR3 sequence reads: CASSLVQGASDTQYF. CDR3 sequence (DNA): TGTGCCAGCAGCCTCGTACAGGGGGCCTCAGATACGCAGTATTTT.